The next 10 T cell receptor beta chains were all read from a single sample in a study of blood T cell repertoires in COVID-19. Produced via immunoSEQ multiplex PCR; TCRdb's table is partial and in-frame only. The table includes more than 300,000 clones, 70% to 90% detected once. The sequenced material came from peripheral blood. These receptors came from a man between 18 and 29 years old who had recovered from COVID-19.

This chain joins TRBV19 and TRBJ1-4, with D possibly TRBD1 on 5 matching bases. The CDR3 runs 12 residues. The V end was cut by 5 bases, the J end by 10 bases, with 11 bases between. Germline V gene lookup returns CDR1 LNHDA and CDR2 SQIVND (reference sequence). The CDR3 DNA sequence: TGTGCCAGTAGTGGCACCGGGGGAAAACTGTTTTTT. It specifies CASSGTGGKLFF.

The rearrangement joins TRBV7-8 to TRBJ2-2; TRBD2 agrees at 11 bases. From germline, CDR1 is SGHVS and CDR2 FQNEAQ. After removal of 2 bases from V and 0 bases from J, the junction contained 14 bases not matched to a gene. This CDR3 is built from 21 residues. CDR3 amino acids: CASSLKAAGLADYPNTGELFF. In nucleotides, the CDR3 is TGTGCCAGCAGCTTAAAAGCTGCGGGACTAGCGGACTACCCGAACACCGGGGAGCTGTTTTTT.

V and J are TRBV7-9 and TRBJ1-3; a weak D match, TRBD1 (5 bases). Per germline, CDR1 SEHNR and CDR2 FQNEAQ (reference sequence). The CDR3 sequence is 14 residues long. V was clipped by 0 bases and J by 4 bases, with 7 bases between them. The CDR3 region is CASSLAGVGNTIYF. CDR3 bases: TGTGCCAGCAGCTTAGCAGGGGTGGGAAACACCATATATTTT.

This sequence joins TRBV10-3 and TRBJ2-3; 10 positions match TRBD2. Germline V lookup: CDR1 ENHRY, CDR2 SYGVKD. The length of the CDR3 is 18 residues. Losses at the gene ends were 3 bases for V and 0 bases for J; bases not matched to a gene: 9. The CDR3 loop reads CAISDLPSGGPSTDTQYF. CDR3 sequence (DNA): TGTGCCATCAGTGACCTGCCTAGCGGGGGCCCCAGCACAGATACGCAGTATTTT.

V and J are TRBV4-1 and TRBJ2-3; TRBD1 agrees at 7 bases. Germline lookup yields CDR1 MGHRA and CDR2 YSYEKL. This CDR3 contains 15 residues. Unmatched junction bases numbered 3, after V lost 1 base and J lost 2 bases. The chain's CDR3 is CASSQGGGLTDTQYF. CDR3 sequence (DNA): TGCGCCAGCAGCCAAGGAGGGGGCCTCACAGATACGCAGTATTTT.

DNA of the CDR3: TGTGCCAGCAGCCAAGAATTGAGCGGGGGGCCCACAGATACGCAGTATTTT. Translated: CASSQELSGGPTDTQYF. The rearrangement uses TRBV4-2 and TRBJ2-3; TRBD2 matches at 9 bases. V was clipped by 0 bases and J by 2 bases; unmatched bases: 6. Germline loops: CDR1 LGHNA, CDR2 YNFKEQ. The CDR3 is 17 residues long.

This clone is a singleton in its sample. The chain is built from TRBV27 and TRBJ2-7, with 7 positions matching TRBD1. Germline V CDR1 and CDR2: MNHEY, SMNVEV (reference sequence). The CDR3 has 17 residues. J gave up 0 bases and V 2 bases, and 10 bases lay outside the gene matches. In DNA, the CDR3 is TGTGCCAGCAGTTTAGCGGCCGATACAGGGGCCTCCTACGAGCAGTACTTC. Translating gives CASSLAADTGASYEQYF.

The chain couples TRBV2 to TRBJ1-2; tentative D call: TRBD1 (5 bases). V gave up 4 bases and J gave up 6 bases, with 9 bases separating them. CDR1 SNHLY and CDR2 FYNNEI come from the germline V gene. The CDR3 is made up of 12 amino acids. This CDR3 is CASSGDWDGYTF. For the CDR3, the DNA is TGTGCCAGCAGTGGGGACTGGGATGGCTACACCTTC.

V gene TRBV9 combines with J gene TRBJ1-2; TRBD1 is a possible D gene (6 bases). The CDR3 consists of 14 residues. Germline loops: CDR1 SGDLS, CDR2 YYNGEE. Trimming removed 7 bases from V and 3 bases from J, with 16 bases in between. CDR3 residues: CASLGGRDHYGYTF. CDR3 DNA: TGTGCCAGCCTGGGGGGGCGCGATCACTATGGCTACACCTTC.

The chain uses TRBV2 and TRBJ2-7; no clear D. There are 10 residues in the CDR3. The germline V gene has CDR1 SNHLY and CDR2 FYNNEI. V lost 6 bases and J 6 bases, leaving 6 bases between the germline ends. CDR3 residues: CASSLVEQYF. The CDR3 bases are TGTGCCAGCAGCCTAGTCGAGCAGTACTTC.